This TCR beta chain emerged from a study of T-cell reconstitution after alpha-beta-depleted transplantation in children. To note about this clonotype: The antigen is not known.

In germline, CDR1 is KGHSH, CDR2 LQKENI. Deletions cut 3 bases from V and 4 bases from J, with 12 bases between. The CDR3 is 14 amino acids. Study-wide findings and caveats: At around two months after transplant, the alpha-beta T cells were reportedly derived from several hundred expanded clones that came from non-depleted graft cells.

As it was prepared, the TCRbeta library received unique molecular identifiers. TCRdb called the PCR reads again in MiXCR, with one record for every CDR3 protein. Of 250,000 to 350,000 distinct CDR3 sequences detected, around 20% appear once; the ten largest clones hold roughly 9.7%. The sample was PBMCs, mostly from graft donor cells, taken 180 days after TCRalphabeta/CD19-depleted stem cell transplant. The receptor's source is a male patient aged 10 to 17 who had a stem cell transplant for acute lymphoblastic leukemia, so the T cells may come from the graft donor. V usage is TRBV18 and J usage is TRBJ2-5; D possibly corresponds to TRBD1 (6 bases). The CDR3 here is CASSPVQGRETQYF. CDR3 nucleotide sequence: TGTGCCAGCTCACCGGTACAGGGACGAGAGACCCAGTACTTC.